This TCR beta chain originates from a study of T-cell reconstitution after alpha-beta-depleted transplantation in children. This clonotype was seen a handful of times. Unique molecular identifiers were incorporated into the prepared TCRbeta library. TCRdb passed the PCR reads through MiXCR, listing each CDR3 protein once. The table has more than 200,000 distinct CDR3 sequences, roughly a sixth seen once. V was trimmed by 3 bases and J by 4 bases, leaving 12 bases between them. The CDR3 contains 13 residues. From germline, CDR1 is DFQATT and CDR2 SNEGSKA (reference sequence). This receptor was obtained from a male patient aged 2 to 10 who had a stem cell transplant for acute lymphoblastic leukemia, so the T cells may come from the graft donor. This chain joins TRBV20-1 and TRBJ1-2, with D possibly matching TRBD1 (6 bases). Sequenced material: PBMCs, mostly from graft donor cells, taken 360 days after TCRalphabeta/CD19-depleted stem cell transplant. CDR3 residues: CSARGARGYGYTF. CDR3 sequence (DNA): TGCAGTGCTAGGGGGGCCCGGGGCTATGGCTACACCTTC.